This is a list of T cell receptor beta chains from one sample in a study of Ad26.COV2.S vaccination and SARS-CoV-2 variants. Here immunoSEQ multiplex PCR was the method, and the copy in TCRdb shows in-frame clones only, minus some. The repertoire holds some 640,000 clones, with roughly 90% as singletons. The sequences come from peripheral blood, collected in a trial of Ad26.COV2.S vaccine versus placebo. These receptors originate from a person between 18 and 65 years old who received the Ad26.COV2.S COVID-19 vaccine or a placebo. Each CDR3 is given with its conserved first and last residue. Fields, in order: V gene, clone size, J gene, CDR3 length, D gene, CDR3 protein. The D gene is left open where the match is weak. Clone size is not always given. Where it is, it says once, few, many or a class for expanded clones.

>TRBV5-1|-|TRBJ2-1|15|TRBD2
CASSLLNSGNNEQFF
>TRBV7-9|once|TRBJ2-7|13|-
CASSSESSYEQYF
>TRBV6-5|-|TRBJ2-1|15|-
CASSPYGLGNNEQFF
>TRBV25-1|-|TRBJ2-5|11|-
CASSVGETQYF
>TRBV5-4|-|TRBJ1-2|14|-
CASSLSGSNYGYTF
>TRBV2|-|TRBJ2-7|13|-
CASLRQKPYEQYF
>TRBV7-9|once|TRBJ1-1|15|-
CASSLGTATNTEAFF
>TRBV5-8|-|TRBJ2-2|17|-
CASSFKGSSPRPGELFF
>TRBV7-2|-|TRBJ2-3|17|TRBD2
CASSSNRGTIVTDTQYF
>TRBV5-1|-|TRBJ2-7|16|TRBD1
CASSLALGQGAYEQYF
>TRBV7-2|-|TRBJ1-5|15|TRBD1
CASSLGQGMNQPQHF
>TRBV19|-|TRBJ2-1|17|TRBD2
CASSRDLAGSSYNEQFF
>TRBV7-9|-|TRBJ1-2|13|-
CASSLMAAIGYTF
>TRBV3-1/TRBV3-2|-|TRBJ1-2|16|TRBD1
CASSQGAPPGQGGYTF
>TRBV3-1/TRBV3-2|-|TRBJ1-4|14|-
CASSQRTANEKLFF
>TRBV7-9|-|TRBJ2-1|13|-
CASSLGSANEQFF
>TRBV5-6|once|TRBJ2-5|15|-
CASSFRTGSGETQYF
>TRBV9|-|TRBJ1-2|10|-
CASGGNGYTF
>TRBV18|-|TRBJ1-1|15|-
CASSPVPLQNTEAFF
>TRBV5-4|-|TRBJ2-5|14|TRBD2
CASSSGTSRETQYF
>TRBV2|-|TRBJ2-2|12|-
CASKWGSGELFF
>TRBV2|-|TRBJ1-2|11|-
CASSEVGGYTF
>TRBV19|-|TRBJ2-2|11|-
CASHITGELFF
>TRBV29-1|-|TRBJ2-3|20|TRBD2
CSVARLLGLGAGGTTDTQYF
>TRBV7-3|-|TRBJ2-3|16|-
CASSLGVGRFTDTQYF
>TRBV6-5|-|TRBJ2-7|15|TRBD2
CASSYGGGGSYEQYF
>TRBV6-6|-|TRBJ2-2|15|-
CASRRGPENTGELFF
>TRBV7-9|-|TRBJ1-4|14|TRBD1
CASSLGTGAEKLFF
>TRBV19|-|TRBJ1-5|14|-
CASSRQYSNQPQHF
>TRBV5-1|-|TRBJ1-3|15|-
CASSLDSVAGNTIYF
>TRBV27|-|TRBJ2-1|14|-
CASSSGQSYNEQFF
>TRBV5-1|-|TRBJ1-4|15|TRBD1
CASSTGQAGGEKLFF
>TRBV18|-|TRBJ1-2|16|-
CASSPPVRQTSYGYTF
>TRBV7-6|once|TRBJ2-2|16|TRBD2
CASNPKASGSPGELFF
>TRBV4-2|-|TRBJ1-1|17|TRBD1
CASSPTGTGGMNTEAFF
>TRBV5-1|-|TRBJ2-1|16|TRBD1
CASSLSGQGSYNEQFF
>TRBV7-3|-|TRBJ2-1|12|-
CASRSGANEQFF
>TRBV4-2|-|TRBJ2-1|12|-
CASSLTRNEQFF
>TRBV7-6|-|TRBJ2-5|15|TRBD1
CASSFVEGARETQYF
>TRBV24-1|-|TRBJ2-3|13|-
CATSDTGTDTQYF
>TRBV7-9|once|TRBJ2-7|14|-
CASSPGQSPYEQYF
>TRBV3-1/TRBV3-2|-|TRBJ1-5|12|-
CASSRDNQPQHF
>TRBV19|-|TRBJ1-5|12|-
CASSYSNQPQHF
>TRBV6-1|-|TRBJ1-4|14|-
CASSEGGEHEKLFF
>TRBV24-1|-|TRBJ2-7|15|TRBD1
CATSEPGTGVHEQYF
>TRBV7-8|-|TRBJ1-6|15|-
CASSLTPGSKSPLHF
>TRBV7-7|-|TRBJ2-6|18|TRBD1
CASSLQGAVHSGANVLTF
>TRBV5-1|-|TRBJ2-7|16|TRBD2
CASSLVGGRVSYEQYF
>TRBV6-5|-|TRBJ1-2|13|-
CASSRGDDYGYTF
>TRBV7-9|-|TRBJ1-4|16|TRBD1
CASSLTGTGGGEKLFF
>TRBV7-8|few|TRBJ2-7|16|TRBD1
CASSPRQGLGTYEQYF
>TRBV2|-|TRBJ1-4|13|-
CASSEDRQLKLFF
>TRBV19|-|TRBJ2-3|15|-
CASTKTAGYTDTQYF
>TRBV6-2/TRBV6-3|-|TRBJ2-2|15|-
CASSDNRGGTGELFF
>TRBV12-5|-|TRBJ2-7|15|-
CASALDIGSAYEQYF